These 3 T cell receptor beta chains were all obtained from the same sample, sequenced in a study of blood T cell repertoires in COVID-19. TCRdb's table, derived via immunoSEQ multiplex PCR, lists solely in-frame clones and lacks some. The repertoire holds around 150,000 clones, approximately 86% seen once, with 6.5% to 9% in the top ten. Material: peripheral blood. The receptors here all came from a woman aged 40-49 years with COVID-19, enrolled during active disease.

The chain combines TRBV12-3 or TRBV12-4 with TRBJ2-7, with D hard to call. Trimming took off 6 bases at V and 0 bases at J, with 9 bases between the two ends. The CDR3 has 13 amino acids. The CDR3 DNA reads TGTGCCAGCAGCCTTCGCAGCTCCTACGAGCAGTACTTC. Amino acids: CASSLRSSYEQYF.

The chain couples TRBV21-1 to TRBJ1-4; the DNA was not used to check the table's D call, TRBD1. TRBV21-1 is labeled a pseudogene. The CDR3 is 14 residues long. The CDR3 DNA follows: TGTGCCAGCAGACAGGCAGCAACTAATGAAAAACTGTTTTTT. Protein: CASRQAATNEKLFF.

Of note for this clone: Distinct nucleotide sequences in the sample also encode this CDR3. The rearrangement joins TRBV19 to TRBJ2-5; 8 bases are a match to TRBD1. CDR3 length equals 14 residues. The germline CDR1 and CDR2 sequences are LNHDA and SQIVND (reference sequence). Losses at the gene ends were 2 bases for V and 4 bases for J; bases not matched to a gene: 3. CDR3: CASSIPGGLETQYF. CDR3 sequence (DNA): TGTGCCAGTAGTATACCAGGGGGCTTAGAGACCCAGTACTTC.